This T cell receptor beta chain was observed in a study of T cell changes during pregnancy in multiple sclerosis. Sequencing was performed with immunoSEQ multiplex PCR; in TCRdb, only in-frame clones are kept and a portion is missing. The sample includes 78,000 or so clones, about 92% of them seen just once. Germline CDR1 reads LNHDA; CDR2 reads SQIVND (reference sequence). V lost 4 bases to trimming and J lost 3 bases; unmatched junction nucleotides: 1. The CDR3 is 14 residues long. The rearrangement joins TRBV19 to TRBJ2-5; TRBD2 aligns across 11 bases. The origin of this receptor is a female donor with multiple sclerosis, enrolled in a pregnancy study. The source material was peripheral blood, sampled before pregnancy. The CDR3 DNA follows: TGTGCCAGTAGTACGGGACTAGCGGAAGAGACCCAGTACTTC. Residues: CASSTGLAEETQYF.